A single T cell receptor beta chain is shown here with its context. The source of the sample is a study of blood T cell repertoires in COVID-19. Germline V gene sequence: CDR1 KGHDR, CDR2 SFDVKD. The CDR3 spans 15 residues. V lost 3 bases and J lost 6, with 16 bases in between. Authors' methods: Reference gene primer amplification gave nucleated cell count estimates. TCRdb's table, derived via immunoSEQ multiplex PCR, lists solely in-frame clones and lacks some. V and J calls and clone size follow that table, whereas D and trimming were derived from the DNA. The sample yields about 430,000 clones, 88% seen once.

The receptor's source is a woman aged 18-30 years who had been exposed to COVID-19. Input material: PBMCs or T cells enriched from blood (not recorded which). V usage is TRBV24-1 and J usage is TRBJ1-2, with D possibly TRBD1 on 5 matching bases. CDR3 bases: TGTGCCACCAGTGATAGCCACCGGGGAGGGGATGGCTACACCTTC. Encoded protein: CATSDSHRGGDGYTF.